The sequence of this T cell receptor beta chain was determined in a study of blood T cell repertoires in COVID-19. For the study at large: Italy, Spain and the United States were the sources of the convalescent and acute COVID-19 samples. PBMCs, B-cell-depleted T cells, or T cells were the source of the cDNA or gDNA that made up the material.

The data were produced by immunoSEQ multiplex PCR, yet TCRdb's version contains in-frame clones alone and is incomplete. The profile shows around 300,000 clones, around 90% of them singletons. Cohort 3 recovery required two negative PCRs, clearance, or symptom resolution. The CDR3 contains 12 residues. V trimming: 8 bases; J trimming: 4 bases; junction bases outside the gene matches: 4. Germline V gene data show CDR1 as SQVTM and CDR2 as ANQGSEA. Specimen: PBMCs or T cells enriched from blood (not recorded which). This clonotype was sampled from a woman aged 30 to 39 who had recovered from COVID-19. The chain has TRBV29-1 and TRBJ2-5; 10 bases are shared with TRBD2. The CDR3 sequence is CSSRLAGETQYF. DNA for the CDR3: TGCAGCAGCCGACTAGCGGGAGAGACCCAGTACTTC.